Sequencing of this T cell receptor (beta chain) was carried out in a study of blood T cell repertoires in COVID-19. Study-level background: The origin of the acute and convalescent COVID-19 samples was the United States, Italy and Spain. Sample material is recorded as cDNA or gDNA derived from T cells, B-cell-depleted T cells, or PBMCs.

Per the original methods: Amplification of reference gene primers was used by the study to estimate nucleated cell counts. The protocol was immunoSEQ multiplex PCR, while the TCRdb copy is restricted to in-frame clones and leaves out a portion. V, J and clone size derive from that table, while D and trimming were established from the DNA sequence. The sample holds approximately 230,000 clones, approximately 82% seen once. Recovered Cohort 3 donors showed two negative PCRs, clearance, or symptom resolution. Germline CDR1 is SGHRS and CDR2 is YFSETQ. V shed 0 bases, J shed 4 bases, and the junction held 6 bases outside the gene matches. This CDR3 is 15 amino acids long.

This TCR was recovered from a man in his forties who had recovered from COVID-19. Sequencing used PBMCs or T cells enriched from blood (not recorded which). The V gene is TRBV5-1, the J gene TRBJ2-5; TRBD2 matches 7 bases. The CDR3: CASSLGLAERETQYF. Written as DNA, the CDR3 is TGCGCCAGCAGCTTGGGGCTAGCGGAGAGAGAGACCCAGTACTTC.